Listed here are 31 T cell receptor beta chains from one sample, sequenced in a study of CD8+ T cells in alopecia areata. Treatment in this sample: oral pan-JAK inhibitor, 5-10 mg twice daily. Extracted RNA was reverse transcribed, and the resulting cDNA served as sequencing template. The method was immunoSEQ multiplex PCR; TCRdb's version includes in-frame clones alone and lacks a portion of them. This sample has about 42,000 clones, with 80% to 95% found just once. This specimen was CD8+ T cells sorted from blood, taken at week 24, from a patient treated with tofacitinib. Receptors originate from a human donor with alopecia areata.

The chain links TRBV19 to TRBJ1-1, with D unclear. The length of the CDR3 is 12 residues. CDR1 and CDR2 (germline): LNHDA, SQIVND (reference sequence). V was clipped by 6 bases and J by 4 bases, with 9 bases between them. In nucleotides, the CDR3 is TGTGCCAGTAGAGGCGGACTCACTGAAGCTTTCTTT. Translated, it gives CASRGGLTEAFF. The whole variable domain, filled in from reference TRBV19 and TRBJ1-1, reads DGGITQSPKYLFRKEGQNVTLSCEQNLNHDAMYWYRQDPGQGLRLIYYSQIVNDFQKGDIAEGYSVSREKKESFPLTVTSAQKNPTAFYLCASRGGLTEAFFGQGTRLTVV.

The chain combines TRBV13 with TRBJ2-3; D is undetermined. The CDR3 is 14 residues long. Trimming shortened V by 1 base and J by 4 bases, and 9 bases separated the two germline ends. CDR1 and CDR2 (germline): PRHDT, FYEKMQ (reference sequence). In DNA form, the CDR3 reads TGTGCCAGCAGCTTAGAGCGTACACCAGATACGCAGTATTTT. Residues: CASSLERTPDTQYF.

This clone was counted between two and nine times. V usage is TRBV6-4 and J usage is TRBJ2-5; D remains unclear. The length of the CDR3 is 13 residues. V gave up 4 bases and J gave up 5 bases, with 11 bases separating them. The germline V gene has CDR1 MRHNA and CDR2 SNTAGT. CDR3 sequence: CASSVTPRETQYF. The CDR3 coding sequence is TGTGCCAGCAGTGTCACCCCAAGGGAGACCCAGTACTTC.

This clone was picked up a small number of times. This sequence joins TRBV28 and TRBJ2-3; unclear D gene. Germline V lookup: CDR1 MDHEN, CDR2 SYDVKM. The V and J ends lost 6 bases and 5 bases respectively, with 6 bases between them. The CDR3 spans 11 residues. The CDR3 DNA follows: TGTGCCAGCAGCCTTAGAGATACGCAGTATTTT. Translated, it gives CASSLRDTQYF.

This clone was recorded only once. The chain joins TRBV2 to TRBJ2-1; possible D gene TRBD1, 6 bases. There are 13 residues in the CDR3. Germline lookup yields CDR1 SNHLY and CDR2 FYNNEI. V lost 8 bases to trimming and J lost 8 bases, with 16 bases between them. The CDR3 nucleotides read TGTGCCAGCGAAGTCGGACAGTTCCATGAGCAGTTCTTC. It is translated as CASEVGQFHEQFF.

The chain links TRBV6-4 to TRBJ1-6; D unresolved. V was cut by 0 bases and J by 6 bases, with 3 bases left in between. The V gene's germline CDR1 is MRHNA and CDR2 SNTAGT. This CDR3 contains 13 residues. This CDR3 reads CASSDSTNSPLHF. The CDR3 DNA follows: TGTGCCAGCAGTGACTCGACTAATTCACCCCTCCACTTT.

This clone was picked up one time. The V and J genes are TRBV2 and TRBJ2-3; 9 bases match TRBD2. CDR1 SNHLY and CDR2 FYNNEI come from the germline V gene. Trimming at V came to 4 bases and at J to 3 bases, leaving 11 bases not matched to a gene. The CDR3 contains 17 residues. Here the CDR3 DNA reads TGTGCCAGCAGTGCCCCAGAGCGGGGGGATAGGACAGATACGCAGTATTTT. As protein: CASSAPERGDRTDTQYF.

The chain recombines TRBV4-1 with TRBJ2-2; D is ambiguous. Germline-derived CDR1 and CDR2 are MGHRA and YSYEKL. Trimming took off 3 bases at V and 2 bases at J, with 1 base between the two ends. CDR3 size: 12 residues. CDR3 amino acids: CASSHNTGELFF. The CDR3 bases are TGCGCCAGCAGCCACAACACCGGGGAGCTGTTTTTT.

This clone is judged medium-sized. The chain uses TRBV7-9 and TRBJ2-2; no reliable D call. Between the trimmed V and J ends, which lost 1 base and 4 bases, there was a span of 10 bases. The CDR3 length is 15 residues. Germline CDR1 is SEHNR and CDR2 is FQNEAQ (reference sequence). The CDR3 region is CASSLVADSTGELFF. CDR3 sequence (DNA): TGTGCCAGCAGCTTAGTGGCGGATTCCACCGGGGAGCTGTTTTTT.

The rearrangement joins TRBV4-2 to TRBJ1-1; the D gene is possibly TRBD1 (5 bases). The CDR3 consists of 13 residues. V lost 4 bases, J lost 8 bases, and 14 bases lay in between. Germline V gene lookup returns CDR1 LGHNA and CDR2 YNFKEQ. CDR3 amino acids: CASSPPTVGEAFF. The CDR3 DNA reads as TGTGCCAGCAGCCCCCCGACAGTAGGCGAAGCTTTCTTT.

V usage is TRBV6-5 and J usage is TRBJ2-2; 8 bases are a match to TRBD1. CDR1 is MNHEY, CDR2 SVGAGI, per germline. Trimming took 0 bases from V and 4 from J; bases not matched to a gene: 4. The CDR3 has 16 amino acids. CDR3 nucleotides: TGTGCCAGCAGTTACTCCCCGGACAGGGCCACCGGGGAGCTGTTTTTT. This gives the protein CASSYSPDRATGELFF.

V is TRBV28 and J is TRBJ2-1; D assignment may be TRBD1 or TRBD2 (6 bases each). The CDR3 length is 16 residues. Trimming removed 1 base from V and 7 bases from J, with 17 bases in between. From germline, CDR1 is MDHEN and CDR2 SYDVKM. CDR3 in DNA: TGTGCCAGCAGTTTATCCCCATGGAGGGGGGCTAATGAGCAGTTCTTC. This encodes CASSLSPWRGANEQFF. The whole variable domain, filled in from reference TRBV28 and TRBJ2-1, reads DVKVTQSSRYLVKRTGEKVFLECVQDMDHENMFWYRQDPGLGLRLIYFSYDVKMKEKGDIPEGYSVSREKKERFSLILESASTNQTSMYLCASSLSPWRGANEQFFGPGTRLTVL.

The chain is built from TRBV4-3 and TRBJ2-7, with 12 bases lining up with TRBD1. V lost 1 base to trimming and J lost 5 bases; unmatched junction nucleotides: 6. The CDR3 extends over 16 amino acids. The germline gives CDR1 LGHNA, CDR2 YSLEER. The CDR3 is CASSQVVGQGANEQYF. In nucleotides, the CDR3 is TGCGCCAGCAGCCAAGTAGTGGGACAGGGGGCGAACGAGCAGTACTTC.

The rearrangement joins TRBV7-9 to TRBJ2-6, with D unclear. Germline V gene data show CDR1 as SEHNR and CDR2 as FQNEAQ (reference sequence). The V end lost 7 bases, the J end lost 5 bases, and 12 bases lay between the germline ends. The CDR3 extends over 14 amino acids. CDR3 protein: CASTFELWANVLTF. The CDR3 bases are TGTGCCAGCACCTTCGAGTTATGGGCCAACGTCCTGACTTTC.

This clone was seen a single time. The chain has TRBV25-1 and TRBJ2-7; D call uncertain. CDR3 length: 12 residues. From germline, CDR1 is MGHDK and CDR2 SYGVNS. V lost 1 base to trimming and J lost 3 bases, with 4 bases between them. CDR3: CASSELGYEQYF. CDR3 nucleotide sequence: TGTGCCAGCAGTGAATTAGGCTACGAGCAGTACTTC.

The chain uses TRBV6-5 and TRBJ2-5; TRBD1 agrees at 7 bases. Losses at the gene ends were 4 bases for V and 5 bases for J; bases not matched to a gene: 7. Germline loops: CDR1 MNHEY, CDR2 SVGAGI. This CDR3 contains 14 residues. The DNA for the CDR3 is TGTGCCAGCAGTTCAACAGGGGCCGGGGAGACCCAGTACTTC. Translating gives CASSSTGAGETQYF.

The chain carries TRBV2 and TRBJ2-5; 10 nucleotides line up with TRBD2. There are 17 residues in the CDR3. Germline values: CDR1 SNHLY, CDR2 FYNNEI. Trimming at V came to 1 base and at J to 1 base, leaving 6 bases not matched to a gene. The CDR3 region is CASSEEVAGGPQETQYF. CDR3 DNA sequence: TGTGCCAGCAGTGAAGAAGTAGCGGGGGGCCCCCAAGAGACCCAGTACTTC.

CDR3 nucleotides: TGTGCCAGCAGCTATGGATTGGACAGGGCCGGCACTGAAGCTTTCTTT. Its translation is CASSYGLDRAGTEAFF. The chain uses TRBV7-9 and TRBJ1-1; 8 nucleotides align to TRBD1. The CDR3 runs 16 residues. Germline loops: CDR1 SEHNR, CDR2 FQNEAQ (reference sequence). After removal of 4 bases from V and 4 bases from J, the junction contained 11 bases not matched to a gene.

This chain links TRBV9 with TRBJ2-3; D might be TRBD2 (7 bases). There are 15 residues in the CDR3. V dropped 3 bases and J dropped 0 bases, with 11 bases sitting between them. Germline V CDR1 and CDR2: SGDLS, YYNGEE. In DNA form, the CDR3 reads TGTGCCAGCAGCGCCCGGGGGGCTAGCACAGATACGCAGTATTTT. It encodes CASSARGASTDTQYF.

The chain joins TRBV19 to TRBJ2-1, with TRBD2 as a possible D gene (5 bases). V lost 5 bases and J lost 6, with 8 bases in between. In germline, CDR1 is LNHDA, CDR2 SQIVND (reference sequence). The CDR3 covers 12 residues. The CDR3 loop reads CASSVGINEQFF. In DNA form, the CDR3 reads TGTGCCAGTAGTGTCGGGATCAATGAGCAGTTCTTC.

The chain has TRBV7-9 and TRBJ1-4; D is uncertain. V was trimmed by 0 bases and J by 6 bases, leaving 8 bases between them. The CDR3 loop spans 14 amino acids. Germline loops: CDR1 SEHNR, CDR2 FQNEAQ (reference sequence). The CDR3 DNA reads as TGTGCCAGCAGCTTAGCAGCGGGGTATGAAAAACTGTTTTTT. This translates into CASSLAAGYEKLFF.

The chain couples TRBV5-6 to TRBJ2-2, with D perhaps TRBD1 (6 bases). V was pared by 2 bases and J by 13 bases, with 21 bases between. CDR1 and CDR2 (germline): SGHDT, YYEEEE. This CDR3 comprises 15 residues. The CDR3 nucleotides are TGTGCCAGCAGCTTCGCGGCAGGGGCGGTCCAAGGGCTGTTTTTT. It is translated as CASSFAAGAVQGLFF.

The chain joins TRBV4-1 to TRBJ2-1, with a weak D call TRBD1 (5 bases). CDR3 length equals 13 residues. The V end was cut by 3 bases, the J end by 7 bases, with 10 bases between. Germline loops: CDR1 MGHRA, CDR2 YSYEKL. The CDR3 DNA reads TGCGCCAGCAGCCAGCAGGGATCAAATGAGCAGTTCTTC. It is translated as CASSQQGSNEQFF.

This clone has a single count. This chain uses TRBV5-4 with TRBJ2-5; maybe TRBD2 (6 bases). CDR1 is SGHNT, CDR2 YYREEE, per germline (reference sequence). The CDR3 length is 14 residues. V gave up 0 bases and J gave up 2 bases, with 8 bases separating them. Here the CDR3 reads CASSLDSGQETQYF. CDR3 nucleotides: TGTGCCAGCAGCTTGGATAGCGGTCAAGAGACCCAGTACTTC. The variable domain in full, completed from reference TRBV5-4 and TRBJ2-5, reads ETGVTQSPTHLIKTRGQQVTLRCSSQSGHNTVSWYQQALGQGPQFIFQYYREEENGRGNFPPRFSGLQFPNYSSELNVNALELDDSALYLCASSLDSGQETQYFGPGTRLLVL.

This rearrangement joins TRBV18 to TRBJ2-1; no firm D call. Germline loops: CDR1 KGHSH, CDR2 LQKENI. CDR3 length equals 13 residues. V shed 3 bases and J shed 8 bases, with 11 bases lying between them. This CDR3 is CASSPRSEDEQFF. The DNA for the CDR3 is TGTGCCAGCTCACCCCGGTCCGAGGATGAGCAGTTCTTC.

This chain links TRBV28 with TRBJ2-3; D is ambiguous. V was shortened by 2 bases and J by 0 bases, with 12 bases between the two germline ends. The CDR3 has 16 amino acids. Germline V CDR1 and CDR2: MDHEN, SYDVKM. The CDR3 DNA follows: TGTGCCAGCAGTTTAGGAGCCTATTATAGCACAGATACGCAGTATTTT. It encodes CASSLGAYYSTDTQYF.

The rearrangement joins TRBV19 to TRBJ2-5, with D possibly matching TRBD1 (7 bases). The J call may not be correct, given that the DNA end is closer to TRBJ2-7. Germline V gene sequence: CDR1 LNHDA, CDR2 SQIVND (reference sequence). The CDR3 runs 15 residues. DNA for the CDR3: TGTGCCAGTACTGGCGTGGGCAGGGGGGCCTACGAGCAGTACTTC. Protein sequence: CASTGVGRGAYEQYF.

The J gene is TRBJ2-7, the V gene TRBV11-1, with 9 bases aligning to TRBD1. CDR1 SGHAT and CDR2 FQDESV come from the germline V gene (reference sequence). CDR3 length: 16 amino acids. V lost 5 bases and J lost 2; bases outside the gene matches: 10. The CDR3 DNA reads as TGTGCCAGCAGCCCGAACAGGGGGCTTGGGACCTACGAGCAGTACTTC. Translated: CASSPNRGLGTYEQYF.

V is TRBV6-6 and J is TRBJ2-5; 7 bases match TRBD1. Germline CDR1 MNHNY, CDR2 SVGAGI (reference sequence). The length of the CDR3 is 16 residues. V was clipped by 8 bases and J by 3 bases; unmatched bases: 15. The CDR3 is CASRPHFGQAEETQYF. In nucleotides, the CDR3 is TGTGCCAGCCGACCCCATTTTGGACAGGCTGAAGAGACCCAGTACTTC.

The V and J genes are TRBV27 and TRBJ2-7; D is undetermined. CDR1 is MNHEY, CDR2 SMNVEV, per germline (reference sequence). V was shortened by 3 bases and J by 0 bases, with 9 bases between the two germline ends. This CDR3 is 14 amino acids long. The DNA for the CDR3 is TGTGCCAGCAGTTTGGGGATGAGCTCCTACGAGCAGTACTTC. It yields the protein CASSLGMSSYEQYF.

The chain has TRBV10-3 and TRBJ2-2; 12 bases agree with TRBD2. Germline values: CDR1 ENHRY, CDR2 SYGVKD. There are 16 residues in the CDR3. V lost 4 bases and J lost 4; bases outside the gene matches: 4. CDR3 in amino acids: CAISGLAGGPTGELFF. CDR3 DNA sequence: TGTGCCATCAGTGGCCTAGCGGGGGGGCCCACCGGGGAGCTGTTTTTT.